The 29 T cell receptor beta chains below were found in one sample sequenced in a study of blood T cell repertoires in COVID-19. Here immunoSEQ multiplex PCR was the method, and the copy in TCRdb shows in-frame clones only, minus some. Found here are tens of thousands of clones, around 83% of them singletons; the top ten hold about 6%. The sequenced sample was peripheral blood. These receptors were collected from a woman in her sixties or seventies with acute or convalescent COVID-19.

This chain connects TRBV7-2 to TRBJ1-2; D unresolved. Trimming stripped 2 bases from V and 5 bases from J, with 15 bases between. The CDR3 spans 15 residues. CDR1 is SGHTA, CDR2 FQGNSA, per germline. In DNA, the CDR3 is TGTGCCAGCAGCTTACCCGGGAGACTTAGTTATGGCTACACCTTC. Translating gives CASSLPGRLSYGYTF.

The chain joins TRBV23-1 to TRBJ1-5; unclear D gene. TRBV23-1 is noted as an ORF with a role that remains uncertain. This CDR3 has 16 residues. The V and J ends lost 3 bases and 3 bases respectively, with 15 bases between them. The CDR3 sequence is CASSHSWPRHNQPQHF. The CDR3 DNA sequence: TGCGCCAGCAGTCATTCGTGGCCCCGTCACAATCAGCCCCAGCATTTT.

J is TRBJ1-2 and V is TRBV6-5; D gene unclear. Germline V gene data show CDR1 as MNHEY and CDR2 as SVGAGI. Trimming took 6 bases from V and 5 from J, leaving 7 bases between them. The CDR3 loop spans 11 amino acids. CDR3 sequence reads: CASRTGYGYTF. The CDR3 DNA reads TGTGCCAGCAGAACGGGGTATGGCTACACCTTC.

This chain connects TRBV7-2 to TRBJ2-1, with TRBD2 identical over 7 bases. CDR3 length: 14 residues. CDR1 and CDR2 (germline): SGHTA, FQGNSA. J was trimmed by 2 bases and V by 5 bases; bases with no gene match: 3. The CDR3 DNA follows: TGTGCCAGCAGCGGAGGACTAGCCTACAATGAGCAGTTCTTC. Amino acid sequence: CASSGGLAYNEQFF.

CDR3 residues: CASSQGQGEYGYTF. The CDR3 bases are TGTGCCAGCAGCCAAGGACAGGGGGAGTATGGCTACACCTTC. The V call is TRBV3-1 (or the pseudogene TRBV3-2), the J call TRBJ1-2; 9 bases match TRBD1. The CDR3 is 14 residues long. After removal of 1 base from V and 5 bases from J, the junction contained 2 bases not matched to a gene. Germline loops: CDR1 LGHDT, CDR2 YNNKEL (reference sequence).

The genes are TRBV9 and TRBJ2-1; 7 bases are a match to TRBD1. CDR3 length: 13 amino acids. CDR1 is SGDLS and CDR2 is YYNGEE in the germline V gene. Trimming removed 0 bases from V and 9 bases from J; junction bases left unmatched: 3. The chain's CDR3 is CASSVVGDSEQFF. CDR3 nucleotides: TGTGCCAGCAGCGTAGTAGGGGACAGTGAGCAGTTCTTC.

The chain employs TRBV24-1 and TRBJ1-2; D is unresolved. Trimming removed 12 bases at V and 4 bases at J, with 17 bases between. There are 13 residues in the CDR3. Germline CDR1 KGHDR, CDR2 SFDVKD. The CDR3 reads CAVEKRGGYGYTF. In nucleotides, the CDR3 is TGTGCCGTCGAAAAGCGGGGTGGCTATGGCTACACCTTC.

This clone has only a few counts. This chain uses TRBV4-2 with TRBJ2-2; TRBD2 agrees at 8 bases. Germline assignment: CDR1 LGHNA and CDR2 YNFKEQ. The CDR3 has 16 amino acids. The V gene end was trimmed by 0 bases and the J gene end by 1 base; junction bases not matched to a gene: 1. CDR3 in amino acids: CASSQDGTRNTGELFF. Here the CDR3 DNA reads TGTGCCAGCAGCCAAGATGGGACTAGGAACACCGGGGAGCTGTTTTTT.

V and J are TRBV3-1 (or the pseudogene TRBV3-2) and TRBJ1-2, with 7 bases fitting TRBD1. CDR1 and CDR2 from the germline V gene are LGHDT and YNNKEL (reference sequence). V lost 4 bases to trimming and J lost 0 bases; unmatched junction nucleotides: 5. The CDR3 extends over 15 amino acids. DNA for the CDR3: TGTGCCAGCAGCCCCTGGGACAGCTCTAACTATGGCTACACCTTC. Its translation is CASSPWDSSNYGYTF.

The rearrangement joins TRBV6-5 to TRBJ1-2; D may be TRBD1 (6 bases). Trimming took off 5 bases at V and 4 bases at J, with 14 bases between the two ends. CDR1 and CDR2 (germline): MNHEY, SVGAGI. The CDR3 is made up of 14 amino acids. In DNA form, the CDR3 reads TGTGCCAGCAGTCCCGGGGGGGGCGGCTATGGCTACACCTTC. As protein: CASSPGGGGYGYTF.

V is TRBV6-5 and J is TRBJ1-2, with TRBD1 identical over 11 bases. The CDR3 sequence is 14 residues long. V was clipped by 7 bases and J by 4 bases; unmatched bases: 5. Germline V lookup: CDR1 MNHEY, CDR2 SVGAGI. CDR3 region: CASIRTGGIYGYTF. In nucleotides, the CDR3 is TGTGCCAGCATCCGGACAGGGGGCATCTATGGCTACACCTTC.

The chain links TRBV7-8 to TRBJ2-2; possibly TRBD2 for D (5 bases). The CDR3 spans 14 residues. Germline CDR1 SGHVS, CDR2 FQNEAQ. The V end was cut by 1 base, the J end by 7 bases, with 10 bases between. The CDR3 region has the DNA TGTGCCAGCAGCTTAGTACCCCGGGACGGGGAGCTGTTTTTT. Protein product: CASSLVPRDGELFF.

V usage is TRBV11-2 and J usage is TRBJ1-1, with 11 nucleotides matching TRBD1. The germline V gene encodes CDR1 SGHAT and CDR2 FQNNGV. The CDR3 extends over 13 amino acids. Trimming removed 3 bases from V and 6 bases from J; junction bases left unmatched: 0. CDR3 loop: CASSLGQGAEAFF. CDR3 nucleotide sequence: TGTGCCAGCAGCTTGGGACAGGGGGCTGAAGCTTTCTTT.

This CDR3 is CASSLNFEQYF. In DNA form, the CDR3 reads TGCGCCAGCAGCTTGAACTTTGAGCAGTACTTC. This chain uses TRBV5-1 with TRBJ2-7; D is unclear. The CDR3 contains 11 residues. V lost 1 base and J 7 bases, leaving 6 bases between the germline ends. The germline V gene has CDR1 SGHRS and CDR2 YFSETQ.

The chain couples TRBV5-1 to TRBJ1-2, with 8 bases fitting TRBD1. The CDR3 is 16 amino acids. Losses at the gene ends were 3 bases for V and 4 bases for J; bases not matched to a gene: 11. Per germline, CDR1 SGHRS and CDR2 YFSETQ. The CDR3 DNA reads TGCGCCAGCAGCTCCACCCCAGGGGGCTCCATCTATGGCTACACCTTC. The encoded protein is CASSSTPGGSIYGYTF.

The chain couples TRBV19 to TRBJ2-5; 12 bases are a match to TRBD2. Per germline, CDR1 LNHDA and CDR2 SQIVND (reference sequence). Germline trimming cut 5 bases from V and 5 bases from J; bases unmatched to any gene: 12. This CDR3 has 17 residues. CDR3 sequence (DNA): TGTGCCAGTAGTCCCTCTAGCGGGGGGGCCTTTCGGGAGACCCAGTACTTC. It is translated as CASSPSSGGAFRETQYF.

In its sample, this clone was seen a few times. The chain couples TRBV19 to TRBJ1-5, with no clear D. The V end was cut by 4 bases, the J end by 4 bases, with 8 bases between. This CDR3 comprises 13 residues. In germline, CDR1 is LNHDA, CDR2 SQIVND (reference sequence). The CDR3 sequence is CASSRLQNQPQHF. The DNA for the CDR3 is TGTGCCAGTAGTAGGCTTCAGAATCAGCCCCAGCATTTT.

The chain is built from TRBV7-6 and TRBJ1-5, with 8 nucleotides matching TRBD1. Per germline, CDR1 SGHVS and CDR2 FNYEAQ. V gave up 5 bases and J gave up 4 bases; unmatched junction bases: 4. There are 14 residues in the CDR3. CDR3 loop: CASSQGTGNQPQHF. Written as DNA, the CDR3 is TGTGCCAGCAGCCAAGGGACAGGAAATCAGCCCCAGCATTTT.

The chain employs TRBV29-1 and TRBJ1-5; 7 nucleotides match TRBD1. After removal of 6 bases from V and 1 base from J, the junction contained 6 bases not matched to a gene. The CDR3 contains 14 residues. Germline V gives CDR1 SQVTM, CDR2 ANQGSEA. The CDR3 DNA is TGCAGCGTCGGCGGGACAGCGAGCAATCAGCCCCAGCATTTT. Residues: CSVGGTASNQPQHF.

The V call is TRBV12-3 or TRBV12-4, the J call TRBJ1-6; a possible D gene is TRBD1 (5 bases). CDR3 size: 13 residues. Trimming removed 6 bases at V and 6 bases at J, with 9 bases between. DNA of the CDR3: TGTGCCAGCAGCGGGGGGTTTAATTCACCCCTCCACTTT. Protein product: CASSGGFNSPLHF.

This rearrangement joins TRBV2 to TRBJ1-4; a possible D gene is TRBD1 (5 bases). Germline V gene lookup returns CDR1 SNHLY and CDR2 FYNNEI. The CDR3 runs to 14 residues. V was pared by 8 bases and J by 2 bases, with 12 bases between. This CDR3 reads CASRWGGTNEKLFF. The CDR3 nucleotides read TGTGCCAGCCGATGGGGGGGTACTAATGAAAAACTGTTTTTT.

The table lists this clone with a count of one. The chain is built from TRBV4-1 and TRBJ1-4; no clear D gene. With 4 bases removed from V and 0 bases from J, the gap between germline ends came to 12 bases. The CDR3 contains 16 residues. The germline CDR1 and CDR2 sequences are MGHRA and YSYEKL. CDR3: CASSRWTEATNEKLFF. In DNA, the CDR3 is TGCGCCAGCAGCCGCTGGACGGAGGCAACTAATGAAAAACTGTTTTTT.

This sequence joins TRBV11-1 and TRBJ1-1, with a tentative D call TRBD1 (5 bases). The CDR3 extends over 13 amino acids. Germline CDR1 is SGHAT and CDR2 is FQDESV (reference sequence). Trimming stripped 5 bases from V and 5 bases from J, with 12 bases between. CDR3 sequence (DNA): TGTGCCAGCAGCCCAAGGGGCGATACTGAAGCTTTCTTT. Protein sequence: CASSPRGDTEAFF.

The chain employs TRBV4-1 and TRBJ2-7, with 8 bases aligning to TRBD1. Germline V lookup: CDR1 MGHRA, CDR2 YSYEKL. V trimming: 1 base; J trimming: 6 bases; junction bases outside the gene matches: 8. The CDR3 runs 15 residues. The CDR3 DNA is TGCGCCAGCAGCCAAGTCTCCGGACAGGGAGGCGAGCAGTACTTC. Protein: CASSQVSGQGGEQYF.

Here the CDR3 DNA reads TGCGCCAGCAGCTTGTTTCTAGCGGGGGCCCTGAACACCGGGGAGCTGTTTTTT. This gives the protein CASSLFLAGALNTGELFF. The chain has TRBV5-1 and TRBJ2-2; TRBD2 aligns across 10 bases. The CDR3 loop spans 18 amino acids. Trimming took 1 base from V and 1 from J; bases not matched to a gene: 7. Germline V gene data show CDR1 as SGHRS and CDR2 as YFSETQ.

The sample holds a few counts of this clone. The chain links TRBV7-6 to TRBJ1-3, with TRBD1 identical over 8 bases. The CDR3 length is 11 residues. J lost 12 bases, V lost 6 bases, and 4 bases had no gene match. Germline CDR1 and CDR2: SGHVS and FNYEAQ. The CDR3 spells CASSQGAGIYF. DNA for the CDR3: TGTGCCAGCAGTCAGGGGGCTGGCATATATTTT.

J is TRBJ2-5 and V is TRBV5-1; D is unclear. The germline gives CDR1 SGHRS, CDR2 YFSETQ. CDR3 length: 14 residues. Deletions cut 0 bases from V and 5 bases from J, with 11 bases between. CDR3 sequence reads: CASSLEGHGETQYF. CDR3 nucleotide sequence: TGCGCCAGCAGCTTGGAAGGCCACGGGGAGACCCAGTACTTC.

The chain links TRBV5-1 to TRBJ1-1, with a weak D call TRBD1 (5 bases). This CDR3 has 15 residues. Germline CDR1 is SGHRS and CDR2 is YFSETQ. The V gene lost 0 bases and the J gene lost 0 bases, with 9 bases spanning the gap. CDR3 DNA sequence: TGCGCCAGCAGCTTGGATCCAGGGATGAACACTGAAGCTTTCTTT. This sequence encodes CASSLDPGMNTEAFF.

V and J are TRBV7-6 and TRBJ1-3; D perhaps matches TRBD1 (6 bases). Trimming pared 5 bases from V and 2 bases from J, leaving 13 bases between. The CDR3 spans 15 residues. The V gene's germline CDR1 is SGHVS and CDR2 FNYEAQ. The CDR3 is CASSENRVAGNTIYF. The CDR3 DNA reads TGTGCCAGCAGCGAGAACAGGGTTGCTGGAAACACCATATATTTT.